These 10 T cell receptor beta chains were sequenced from one sample in a study of blood T cell repertoires in COVID-19. Profiling relied on immunoSEQ multiplex PCR, and the TCRdb table lists in-frame clones only, not all of them. The sample contains approximately 250,000 clones, over 80% of which appear only once. The sequencing input was peripheral blood. These receptors all come from a woman in her 70s with COVID-19, enrolled during active disease.

Only one count was recorded for this clone. The chain has TRBV28 and TRBJ1-5; perhaps TRBD1 as D (6 bases). Trimming took off 7 bases at V and 6 bases at J, with 19 bases between the two ends. The CDR3 spans 15 residues. From germline, CDR1 is MDHEN and CDR2 SYDVKM. In DNA form, the CDR3 reads TGTGCCAGCACATCTCAGCGGGGGGCTGGTCAGCCCCAGCATTTT. Translation gives CASTSQRGAGQPQHF.

The rearrangement links TRBV5-1 to TRBJ2-3; the match to TRBD2 covers 10 bases. The CDR3 spans 17 residues. The trim removed 4 bases at V and 4 bases at J, leaving 12 bases unmatched. Looked up from germline, CDR1 is SGHRS and CDR2 is YFSETQ. Here the CDR3 DNA reads TGCGCCAGCAGCCGTGGGTTCCTAGCGGGAGAAGCAGATACGCAGTATTTT. It translates to CASSRGFLAGEADTQYF.

The chain joins TRBV6-6 to TRBJ2-7; weak D call: TRBD2 (6 bases). From germline, CDR1 is MNHNY and CDR2 SVGAGI (reference sequence). This CDR3 region has 14 residues. With 6 bases removed from V and 4 bases from J, the gap between germline ends came to 16 bases. In DNA, the CDR3 is TGTGCCAGCAGGTTGGAGGGCCGCCGGTACGAGCAGTACTTC. Translating it yields CASRLEGRRYEQYF.

This chain joins TRBV30 and TRBJ1-1, with TRBD1 identical over 8 bases. Germline CDR1 reads GTSNPN; CDR2 reads SVGIG (reference sequence). V was clipped by 5 bases and J by 11 bases; unmatched bases: 4. This CDR3 is built from 10 residues. The CDR3 DNA reads TGTGCCTGGTCGGACAGGGAGGCTTTCTTT. This translates into CAWSDREAFF.

V is TRBV3-1 (or the pseudogene TRBV3-2) and J is TRBJ1-2, with 7 bases fitting TRBD1. CDR1 is LGHDT and CDR2 is YNNKEL in the germline V gene (reference sequence). After removal of 4 bases from V and 0 bases from J, the junction contained 5 bases not matched to a gene. This CDR3 spans 15 amino acids. The chain's CDR3 is CASSPTGEANYGYTF. The CDR3 nucleotides read TGTGCCAGCAGCCCCACAGGGGAAGCTAACTATGGCTACACCTTC.

The chain uses TRBV30 and TRBJ1-5; no definite D call. Germline CDR1 GTSNPN, CDR2 SVGIG (reference sequence). Trimming removed 3 bases at V and 7 bases at J, with 10 bases between. The CDR3 contains 12 residues. The CDR3 sequence is CAWRRGLQPQHF. The CDR3 nucleotides read TGTGCCTGGAGGAGAGGGTTGCAGCCCCAGCATTTT.

This clone has just one count. The chain joins TRBV18 to TRBJ2-2, with TRBD2 identical over 7 bases. J was trimmed by 6 bases and V by 1 base; bases with no gene match: 8. The CDR3 runs to 16 residues. Germline V gene lookup returns CDR1 KGHSH and CDR2 LQKENI. The CDR3 region has the DNA TGTGCCAGCTCACCACTCCTAGCGGAGGGCTCCGGGGAGCTGTTTTTT. Residues: CASSPLLAEGSGELFF.

This sequence joins TRBV27 and TRBJ2-7, with a possible D match to TRBD1 (6 bases). CDR3 length equals 15 residues. Trimming pared 3 bases from V and 2 bases from J, leaving 14 bases between. Germline V gene data show CDR1 as MNHEY and CDR2 as SMNVEV (reference sequence). CDR3 in amino acids: CASSFLRTAPYEQYF. In DNA form, the CDR3 reads TGTGCCAGCAGTTTCCTCAGGACAGCTCCCTACGAGCAGTACTTC.

CDR3 nucleotide sequence: TGTGCCAGCTCACTTATCGACAGAAACACTGAAGCTTTCTTT. Its translation is CASSLIDRNTEAFF. The chain employs TRBV18 and TRBJ1-1, with TRBD1 as a possible D gene (5 bases). The CDR3 is made up of 14 amino acids. The V end was cut by 4 bases, the J end by 2 bases, with 11 bases between. Germline CDR1 and CDR2: KGHSH and LQKENI.

J is TRBJ1-1 and V is TRBV9; tentatively, D is TRBD1 (5 bases). Trimming removed 2 bases from V and 2 bases from J, with 10 bases in between. Germline values: CDR1 SGDLS, CDR2 YYNGEE. The CDR3 runs to 14 residues. The CDR3 protein is CASSVGGDNTEAFF. CDR3 in DNA: TGTGCCAGCAGCGTTGGAGGGGATAACACTGAAGCTTTCTTT.